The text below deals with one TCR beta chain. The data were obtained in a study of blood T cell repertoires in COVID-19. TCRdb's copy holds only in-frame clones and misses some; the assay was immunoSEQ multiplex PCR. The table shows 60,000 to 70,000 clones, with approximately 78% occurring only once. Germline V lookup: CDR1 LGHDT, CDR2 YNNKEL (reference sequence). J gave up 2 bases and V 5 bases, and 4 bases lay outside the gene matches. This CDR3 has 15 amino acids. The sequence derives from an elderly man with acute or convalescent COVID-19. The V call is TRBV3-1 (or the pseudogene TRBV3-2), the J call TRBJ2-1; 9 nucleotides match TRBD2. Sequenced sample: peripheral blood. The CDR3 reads CASSKTSGAYNEQFF. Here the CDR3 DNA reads TGTGCCAGCAGCAAGACTAGCGGAGCCTACAATGAGCAGTTCTTC.